Listed below are T cell receptor beta chains from one sample, sequenced in a study of T cell responses to AZD1222 COVID-19 vaccine. The table came from immunoSEQ multiplex PCR; TCRdb's copy has only in-frame clones and leaves some out. The table records 130,000 or so clones, approximately 91% of them present only once. The source was peripheral blood, collected 28 days after the second AZD1222 dose. These receptors came from an adult who received the AZD1222 COVID-19 vaccine. Each CDR3 is given with its conserved first and last residue. A D gene is named only where the DNA matches it firmly. Where a row states a size, it is once, few, many or the class of an expanded clone; other rows omit it.

J	size	V	D	length	CDR3	DNA
TRBJ2-6	.	TRBV19	.	15	CASSIQNSGANVLTF	TGTGCCAGTAGTATCCAAAACTCTGGGGCCAACGTCCTGACTTTC
TRBJ2-5	.	TRBV7-3	.	14	CASSLAPRVETQYF	TGTGCCAGCAGCTTAGCGCCTAGAGTCGAGACCCAGTACTTC
TRBJ2-1	once	TRBV10-3	TRBD2	16	CAISGLAGARVNEQFF	TGTGCCATTAGCGGACTAGCGGGAGCTAGGGTTAATGAGCAGTTCTTC
TRBJ1-1	.	TRBV7-9	.	18	CASSWIARGATGDTEAFF	TGTGCCAGCAGCTGGATCGCGCGGGGGGCCACGGGAGACACTGAAGCTTTCTTT
TRBJ2-7	.	TRBV10-3	.	15	CAISESSQGLGEQYF	TGTGCCATCAGTGAGTCGAGTCAGGGCCTTGGGGAGCAGTACTTC
TRBJ1-1	.	TRBV2	TRBD1	14	CASNPNRGNTEAFF	TGTGCCAGCAATCCCAACAGGGGGAACACTGAAGCTTTCTTT
TRBJ1-6	.	TRBV12-5	TRBD1	16	CASGMDRGRLNSPLHF	TGTGCTAGTGGTATGGACAGGGGGCGTCTGAATTCACCCCTCCACTTT
TRBJ2-7	.	TRBV24-1	.	14	CATPDPGSPYEQYF	TGTGCCACTCCCGATCCGGGTAGCCCCTACGAGCAGTACTTC
TRBJ2-7	.	TRBV30	TRBD2	12	CAWSRRLAGVLF	TGTGCCTGGAGTAGGCGTCTAGCGGGAGTGCTCTTC
TRBJ1-5	.	TRBV27	.	14	CASSPTLSNQPQHF	TGTGCCAGCAGTCCGACCCTTAGCAATCAGCCCCAGCATTTT
TRBJ1-5	.	TRBV24-1	TRBD1	15	CATSDTGGPKQPQHF	TGTGCCACCAGTGATACAGGGGGCCCCAAGCAGCCCCAGCATTTT
TRBJ2-7	.	TRBV6-5	TRBD1	14	CASSGGQVAYEQYF	TGTGCCAGCAGCGGGGGACAGGTCGCCTACGAGCAGTACTTC
TRBJ2-3	.	TRBV30	TRBD1	12	CAWRTGGNTQYF	TGTGCCTGGAGGACAGGGGGCAACACGCAGTATTTT
TRBJ2-2	.	TRBV9	.	16	CASSVGAGGRTGELFF	TGTGCCAGCAGCGTAGGAGCGGGTGGACGTACCGGGGAGCTGTTTTTT
TRBJ1-5	.	TRBV19	.	17	CASTPSWGGYSNQPQHF	TGTGCCAGTACCCCTAGCTGGGGAGGGTATAGCAATCAGCCCCAGCATTTT
TRBJ1-1	.	TRBV7-9	.	16	CASSLPGRMLNTEAFF	TGTGCCAGCAGCTTACCAGGACGGATGTTGAACACTGAAGCTTTCTTT
TRBJ1-1	.	TRBV13	TRBD1	14	CASSPWTGHTEAFF	TGTGCCAGCAGCCCCTGGACAGGGCACACTGAAGCTTTCTTT